These 21 T cell receptor beta chains were all obtained from the same sample, sequenced in a study of blood T cell repertoires in COVID-19 (dated by TCRdb to the early 2020s). Library generation was performed with the immunoSEQ multiplex PCR assay. TCRdb re-hosts the immuneACCESS table, in-frame sequences only. Its copies lack some clones; in the studies checked, an unresolved V gene accounts for under half of them, and the cause for the rest is not known. This sample holds 200,000 or so clones; about 91% were observed only once. The top ten clonotypes cover 2% to 2.5% of the sample. Sequenced material: PBMCs or T cells enriched from blood (not recorded which). The receptors here all came from a woman in her forties with acute COVID-19.

The V and J genes are TRBV9 and TRBJ2-7, with 8 bases fitting TRBD2. Germline V lookup: CDR1 SGDLS, CDR2 YYNGEE. With V trimmed by 2 bases and J by 5 bases, 9 bases remained unmatched. The CDR3 runs 15 residues. CDR3 in DNA: TGTGCCAGCAGCGTTAGAGCGGGAGCCACCAACGAGCAGTACTTC. Translated: CASSVRAGATNEQYF.

The sample holds one count of this clone. The rearrangement uses TRBV6-6 and TRBJ2-7, with D perhaps TRBD2 (5 bases). The CDR3 totals 14 residues. Germline CDR1 reads MNHNY; CDR2 reads SVGAGI (reference sequence). The V and J ends lost 2 bases and 0 bases respectively, with 8 bases between them. CDR3: CASSYTGSSYEQYF. DNA of the CDR3: TGTGCCAGCAGTTACACGGGGTCCTCCTACGAGCAGTACTTC.

This clone came up a few times. J is TRBJ1-2 and V is TRBV6-5, with 10 bases identical to TRBD1. Germline V gene lookup returns CDR1 MNHEY and CDR2 SVGAGI. The CDR3 is 15 amino acids. With V trimmed by 6 bases and J by 7 bases, 11 bases remained unmatched. The CDR3 loop reads CASRGYGTGVLGYTF. The CDR3 DNA follows: TGTGCCAGCAGAGGGTACGGGACAGGGGTTCTTGGCTACACCTTC.

The chain is built from TRBV7-8 and TRBJ1-1, with TRBD1 matching over 7 bases. Germline V gives CDR1 SGHVS, CDR2 FQNEAQ. Trimming took 0 bases from V and 1 from J; bases not matched to a gene: 8. The CDR3 spans 17 residues. As DNA, the CDR3 is TGTGCCAGCAGCTTAGCCTACAGGGGATCGGAGAACACTGAAGCTTTCTTT. Its protein product is CASSLAYRGSENTEAFF.

This clone is categorized as medium-sized. The chain combines TRBV25-1 with TRBJ1-1; weak D call: TRBD1 (6 bases). The ends were cut back, 4 bases at V and 4 bases at J, with 13 bases in the middle. The CDR3 totals 14 residues. Germline V gives CDR1 MGHDK, CDR2 SYGVNS. CDR3 nucleotides: TGTGCCAGCAGTGGATACCTACAGGGCACTGAAGCTTTCTTT. Its protein is CASSGYLQGTEAFF.

The V call is TRBV5-1, the J call TRBJ2-5; D ambiguous. Germline loops: CDR1 SGHRS, CDR2 YFSETQ. V shed 6 bases and J shed 2 bases, with 17 bases lying between them. The length of the CDR3 is 15 residues. CDR3 protein: CASKPGAAQQETQYF. The CDR3 coding sequence is TGCGCCAGCAAACCCGGAGCAGCACAACAAGAGACCCAGTACTTC.

This rearrangement joins TRBV19 to TRBJ2-7; 9 bases are shared with TRBD1. The V and J ends lost 4 bases and 2 bases, in that order; junction bases with no gene match: 3. This CDR3 is 14 amino acids long. Germline lookup yields CDR1 LNHDA and CDR2 SQIVND (reference sequence). This CDR3 is CASSTRTGAYEQYF. The CDR3 DNA follows: TGTGCCAGTAGTACCAGGACAGGGGCCTACGAGCAGTACTTC.

The chain is built from TRBV5-1 and TRBJ1-4; D may be TRBD1 (6 bases). The CDR3 has 16 residues. The germline V gene has CDR1 SGHRS and CDR2 YFSETQ. V lost 0 bases to trimming and J lost 7 bases, with 16 bases between them. Here the CDR3 reads CASSLGRQGRGEKLFF. The CDR3 DNA is TGCGCCAGCAGCTTGGGTCGGCAGGGGCGCGGTGAAAAACTGTTTTTT.

This chain connects TRBV13 to TRBJ2-1, with 8 nucleotides matching TRBD2. The J segment lost 0 bases and the V segment lost 4 bases, leaving 11 bases of the junction unmatched. CDR1 is PRHDT and CDR2 is FYEKMQ in the germline V gene (reference sequence). CDR3 length: 18 residues. The CDR3 sequence: CASSSPHSGVSSYNEQFF. The CDR3 nucleotides are TGTGCCAGCAGCTCCCCCCATAGCGGGGTTAGCTCCTACAATGAGCAGTTCTTC.

This sequence joins TRBV7-2 and TRBJ2-7, with a tentative D call TRBD2 (6 bases). With 4 bases removed from V and 0 bases from J, the gap between germline ends came to 13 bases. Germline V gene data show CDR1 as SGHTA and CDR2 as FQGNSA. The length of the CDR3 is 15 residues. CDR3 loop: CASSWRGVVSYEQYF. Here the CDR3 DNA reads TGTGCCAGCAGCTGGCGGGGCGTCGTCTCCTACGAGCAGTACTTC.

The chain joins TRBV13 to TRBJ2-7; TRBD2 might be the D (6 bases). Trimming stripped 5 bases from V and 3 bases from J, with 11 bases between. CDR1 is PRHDT, CDR2 FYEKMQ, per germline (reference sequence). The CDR3 contains 13 residues. The CDR3 DNA reads as TGTGCCAGCAGCAAGGGACTCTTCTACGAGCAGTACTTC. Translation: CASSKGLFYEQYF.

The CDR3 loop is CASSRAGLDYNEQFF. The CDR3 nucleotides read TGTGCCAGCAGCCGAGCGGGGCTCGACTACAATGAGCAGTTCTTC. The chain has TRBV3-1 (or the pseudogene TRBV3-2) and TRBJ2-1, with 7 positions matching TRBD2. The CDR3 covers 15 residues. Trimming at V came to 4 bases and at J to 3 bases, leaving 6 bases not matched to a gene. CDR1 is LGHDT, CDR2 YNNKEL, per germline (reference sequence).

The chain uses TRBV30 and TRBJ2-3; no definite D call. V lost 1 base to trimming and J lost 1 base, with 12 bases between them. CDR3 length: 15 residues. CDR1 is GTSNPN and CDR2 is SVGIG in the germline V gene (reference sequence). DNA for the CDR3: TGTGCCTGGAGTGAGCGACCCGCCCGCACAGATACGCAGTATTTT. Protein: CAWSERPARTDTQYF.

The gene calls are TRBV19 and TRBJ1-5; possible D gene TRBD1, 5 bases. Per germline, CDR1 LNHDA and CDR2 SQIVND (reference sequence). Trimming removed 3 bases at V and 11 bases at J, with 14 bases between. This CDR3 is built from 13 residues. The CDR3 DNA follows: TGTGCCAGTAGTATGGTAGGGGATGGGGCCCAGCATTTT. It translates to CASSMVGDGAQHF. Full variable domain (rest looked up from reference TRBV19 and TRBJ1-5): DGGITQSPKYLFRKEGQNVTLSCEQNLNHDAMYWYRQDPGQGLRLIYYSQIVNDFQKGDIAEGYSVSREKKESFPLTVTSAQKNPTAFYLCASSMVGDGAQHFGDGTRLSIL.

The rearrangement joins TRBV2 to TRBJ2-3, with 12 bases fitting TRBD2. Germline CDR1 reads SNHLY; CDR2 reads FYNNEI. The CDR3 loop spans 14 amino acids. The chain's CDR3 is CATGLAGPTDTQYF. The CDR3 DNA is TGTGCTACCGGACTAGCGGGGCCCACAGATACGCAGTATTTT.

This clone was found once. This chain joins TRBV3-1 (or the pseudogene TRBV3-2) and TRBJ2-5, with a possible D match to TRBD1 (5 bases). The CDR3 extends over 14 amino acids. The germline V gene has CDR1 LGHDT and CDR2 YNNKEL (reference sequence). V was shortened by 4 bases and J by 5 bases, with 14 bases between the two germline ends. The chain's CDR3 is CASSPTWAGETQYF. As DNA, the CDR3 is TGTGCCAGCAGCCCCACCTGGGCAGGGGAGACCCAGTACTTC.

The chain recombines TRBV2 with TRBJ1-6, with a tentative D call TRBD1 (6 bases). The CDR3 totals 14 residues. The V gene's germline CDR1 is SNHLY and CDR2 FYNNEI. Trimming cost V 2 bases and J 10 bases, with 12 bases left between them. The CDR3 region is CASSESGVGSPLHF. CDR3 bases: TGTGCCAGCAGTGAATCAGGGGTAGGCTCACCCCTCCACTTT.

V gene TRBV29-1 combines with J gene TRBJ2-7; possible D gene TRBD2, 7 bases. The germline V and J ends were trimmed by 5 bases and 5 bases, with 19 bases remaining between them. CDR1 SQVTM and CDR2 ANQGSEA come from the germline V gene. CDR3 length: 14 amino acids. This chain's CDR3 is CSVRRAGAGHEQYF. The CDR3, as DNA: TGCAGCGTTAGACGGGCGGGGGCCGGCCACGAGCAGTACTTC.

The gene calls are TRBV7-9 and TRBJ1-1; tentative D call: TRBD1 (6 bases). V dropped 6 bases and J dropped 6 bases, with 20 bases sitting between them. The V gene's germline CDR1 is SEHNR and CDR2 FQNEAQ (reference sequence). The CDR3 runs 15 residues. The CDR3 DNA reads TGTGCCAGCAGTCGAGCCAGAGGGGGGGAGGCTGAAGCTTTCTTT. It is translated as CASSRARGGEAEAFF.

This chain joins TRBV28 and TRBJ1-5; D call uncertain. V was cut by 6 bases and J by 2 bases, with 14 bases left in between. The CDR3 spans 15 residues. Germline CDR1 is MDHEN and CDR2 is SYDVKM. The CDR3 region is CASRPTVGGNQPQHF. The CDR3 coding sequence is TGTGCCAGCAGACCCACAGTGGGAGGCAATCAGCCCCAGCATTTT.

This sequence joins TRBV7-9 and TRBJ1-1, with a weak D call TRBD1 (5 bases). Trimming took 3 bases from V and 0 from J, leaving 11 bases between them. The germline V gene encodes CDR1 SEHNR and CDR2 FQNEAQ (reference sequence). The CDR3 spans 15 residues. This chain's CDR3 is CASSFSRQMNTEAFF. Here the CDR3 DNA reads TGTGCCAGCAGCTTTAGTAGACAGATGAACACTGAAGCTTTCTTT.